The 22 T cell receptor beta chains reported below all come from one sample, sequenced in a study of human T cells and chemical hapten exposure. MiXCR, applied by TCRdb to the RACE reads, yields one record per CDR3 protein. Among around 360,000 distinct CDR3 sequences, roughly 6% were seen once, and the ten largest hold over 5.5%. Sample time point: patch test 2, 6 weeks after DPC sensitization. Treatment reported: therapeutic diphenylcyclopropenone sensitization with weekly scalp DPC. This specimen was whole blood, taken in connection with sensitization to the hapten diphenylcyclopropenone (DPC). The receptors come from a woman between 18 and 29 years old with alopecia areata. Some clones in this sample may be carry-over from other donors' samples.

The table lists this clonotype with many counts. The chain combines TRBV12-3 or TRBV12-4 with TRBJ1-5; 8 bases align to TRBD1. The CDR3 is 14 amino acids. The J segment lost 5 bases and the V segment lost 1 base, leaving 1 base of the junction unmatched. The CDR3 reads CASSLGRGHQPQHF. Written as DNA, the CDR3 is TGTGCCAGCAGTTTAGGCAGGGGGCATCAGCCCCAGCATTTT.

This clonotype has only a few counts. J is TRBJ1-1 and V is TRBV12-3 or TRBV12-4; D gene uncertain. V was cut by 4 bases and J by 10 bases, with 25 bases left in between. CDR3 length equals 16 residues. The CDR3 coding sequence is TGTGCCAGCAGTTCCCGGCCGACTTCTTCCCCACAAGGAGCTTTCTTT. It encodes CASSSRPTSSPQGAFF.

This clonotype was detected only a few times. V and J are TRBV18 and TRBJ1-4, with 8 bases that match TRBD1. The CDR3 runs 14 residues. The germline V gene encodes CDR1 KGHSH and CDR2 LQKENI. J lost 7 bases, V lost 4 bases, and 5 bases had no gene match. The CDR3: CASSRTGIREKLFF. The CDR3 nucleotides read TGTGCCAGCTCACGGACAGGGATTCGTGAAAAACTGTTTTTT.

The chain couples TRBV7-2 to TRBJ2-1, with TRBD2 matching 7 bases. CDR3 size: 13 residues. Trimming at V came to 5 bases and at J to 9 bases, leaving 7 bases not matched to a gene. Per germline, CDR1 SGHTA and CDR2 FQGNSA. The chain's CDR3 is CASSPRLAFEQFF. DNA for the CDR3: TGTGCCAGCAGCCCCAGACTAGCTTTTGAGCAGTTCTTC.

The chain couples TRBV20-1 to TRBJ1-2; TRBD1 aligns across 9 bases. This CDR3 is 14 amino acids long. V was clipped by 5 bases and J by 2 bases; unmatched bases: 6. Germline CDR1 reads DFQATT; CDR2 reads SNEGSKA (reference sequence). CDR3 bases: TGCAGTGCTCCTAGGACAGGGGAGAACTATGGCTACACCTTC. Translation: CSAPRTGENYGYTF.

There are a few counts of this clonotype. The chain carries TRBV12-3 or TRBV12-4 and TRBJ1-6, with 9 bases lining up with TRBD1. This CDR3 spans 15 amino acids. Trimming at V came to 3 bases and at J to 6 bases, leaving 3 bases not matched to a gene. CDR3 DNA sequence: TGTGCCAGCAGTTTGGGACAGGGCCCTAATTCACCCCTCCACTTT. It translates to CASSLGQGPNSPLHF.

This clonotype was detected many times. This chain connects TRBV10-3 to TRBJ1-1; D is unresolved. V was shortened by 0 bases and J by 4 bases, with 12 bases between the two germline ends. The CDR3 is made up of 15 amino acids. The germline V gene has CDR1 ENHRY and CDR2 SYGVKD. The CDR3 bases are TGTGCCATCAGTGAGTCTCCGGGTTTCGGCACTGAAGCTTTCTTT. The encoded protein is CAISESPGFGTEAFF.

This clonotype has at least ten counts. The rearrangement uses TRBV6-5 and TRBJ1-2; the match to TRBD1 covers 8 bases. This CDR3 is built from 15 residues. J was trimmed by 4 bases and V by 4 bases; bases with no gene match: 8. The germline CDR1 and CDR2 sequences are MNHEY and SVGAGI. For the CDR3, the DNA is TGTGCCAGCAGTTTAGACAGGGGTGACGCCTATGGCTACACCTTC. Its protein is CASSLDRGDAYGYTF.

This clonotype has a count of ten or more. CDR3 loop: CASSLAQMDNEQFF. The DNA for the CDR3 is TGTGCCAGCAGCTTAGCTCAAATGGACAATGAGCAGTTCTTC. The rearrangement links TRBV7-6 to TRBJ2-1; no clear D gene. Germline CDR1 reads SGHVS; CDR2 reads FNYEAQ. V was cut by 0 bases and J by 5 bases, with 8 bases left in between. The length of the CDR3 is 14 residues.

This clonotype was observed many times. The genes are TRBV5-1 and TRBJ1-3; D unclear. The CDR3 loop spans 13 amino acids. Trimming removed 3 bases at V and 4 bases at J, with 8 bases between. Germline-derived CDR1 and CDR2 are SGHRS and YFSETQ. This CDR3 is CASSSDGGNTIYF. DNA for the CDR3: TGCGCCAGCAGCTCCGACGGGGGAAACACCATATATTTT. Full variable domain (missing parts from reference TRBV5-1 and TRBJ1-3): KAGVTQTPRYLIKTRGQQVTLSCSPISGHRSVSWYQQTPGQGLQFLFEYFSETQRNKGNFPGRFSGRQFSNSRSEMNVSTLELGDSALYLCASSSDGGNTIYFGEGSWLTVV.

The sample holds many counts of this clonotype. The chain combines TRBV4-3 with TRBJ2-3; the match to TRBD2 covers 14 bases. V gave up 1 base and J gave up 4 bases; unmatched junction bases: 1. The germline CDR1 and CDR2 sequences are LGHNA and YSLEER. The CDR3 length is 16 residues. The chain's CDR3 is CASSQGLAGGSDTQYF. The CDR3 bases are TGCGCCAGCAGCCAAGGACTAGCGGGGGGGTCAGATACGCAGTATTTT.

This clonotype was observed at least ten times. The chain joins TRBV12-3 or TRBV12-4 to TRBJ1-1, with 8 nucleotides matching TRBD1. J was trimmed by 4 bases and V by 6 bases; bases with no gene match: 7. The CDR3 is 14 amino acids. Here the CDR3 reads CASSQLDRGTEAFF. The DNA for the CDR3 is TGTGCCAGCAGCCAACTAGACAGGGGCACTGAAGCTTTCTTT.

In this sample, this clonotype turned up a few times. V gene TRBV12-3 or TRBV12-4 combines with J gene TRBJ2-1, with 8 nucleotides matching TRBD1. V gave up 3 bases and J gave up 4 bases; unmatched junction bases: 5. This CDR3 is built from 15 residues. DNA of the CDR3: TGTGCCAGCAGTTTCCAGGGACAGGTATACAATGAGCAGTTCTTC. Translation: CASSFQGQVYNEQFF.

This clonotype was picked up a small number of times. This chain joins TRBV6-2 or TRBV6-3 and TRBJ2-3; D gene unclear. Trimming pared 6 bases from V and 5 bases from J, leaving 9 bases between. The CDR3 spans 12 residues. In germline, CDR1 is MNHEY, CDR2 SVGEGT. CDR3 residues: CASSSSVDTQYF. The CDR3, as DNA: TGTGCCAGCAGCTCAAGCGTAGATACGCAGTATTTT.

This clonotype was picked up many times. CDR3 nucleotide sequence: TGTGCCAGCAGTCGGGGGGCCAACACAGATACGCAGTATTTT. Its translation: CASSRGANTDTQYF. The chain links TRBV28 to TRBJ2-3; tentative D call: TRBD2 (7 bases). CDR1 is MDHEN and CDR2 is SYDVKM in the germline V gene. V lost 5 bases and J lost 2, with 11 bases in between. The CDR3 extends over 14 amino acids.

The table lists this clonotype with many counts. The rearrangement joins TRBV6-5 to TRBJ1-2; 7 positions match TRBD1. Germline V lookup: CDR1 MNHEY, CDR2 SVGAGI. V was pared by 6 bases and J by 4 bases, with 11 bases of the junction left unmatched. This CDR3 spans 15 amino acids. The CDR3 here is CASSSDRDPIYGYTF. The CDR3 DNA sequence: TGTGCCAGCAGCTCTGACAGGGACCCGATCTATGGCTACACCTTC.

The table lists this clonotype with many counts. The chain has TRBV6-1 and TRBJ1-6; tentatively, D is TRBD1 (5 bases). CDR3 length: 17 amino acids. Germline lookup yields CDR1 MNHNS and CDR2 SASEGT. Trimming pared 6 bases from V and 6 bases from J, leaving 21 bases between. The CDR3 here is CASRWGSALVLNSPLHF. CDR3 nucleotides: TGTGCCAGCAGGTGGGGCAGCGCTCTGGTCCTTAATTCACCCCTCCACTTT.

Many counts were recorded for this clonotype. The gene calls are TRBV28 and TRBJ1-4; no firm D call. V was cut by 4 bases and J by 0 bases, with 6 bases left in between. The germline V gene has CDR1 MDHEN and CDR2 SYDVKM. The CDR3 is made up of 14 amino acids. The CDR3 loop reads CASSSGSTNEKLFF. CDR3 nucleotide sequence: TGTGCCAGCAGTTCAGGCTCAACTAATGAAAAACTGTTTTTT.

Ten or more counts support this clonotype. The V gene is TRBV6-1, the J gene TRBJ1-6; D gene ambiguous. Germline V gene lookup returns CDR1 MNHNS and CDR2 SASEGT. The CDR3 sequence is 11 residues long. V gave up 2 bases and J gave up 10 bases, with 3 bases separating them. CDR3: CASSEQSPLHF. The CDR3 DNA reads TGTGCCAGCAGTGAACAGTCACCCCTCCACTTT.

The table lists this clonotype with a few counts. The chain joins TRBV12-3 or TRBV12-4 to TRBJ2-1; tentatively, D is TRBD2 (6 bases). V was pared by 9 bases and J by 8 bases, with 11 bases between. The CDR3 is made up of 11 amino acids. This chain's CDR3 is CASSKRDEQFF. The CDR3 coding sequence is TGTGCCAGTTCCAAGCGGGATGAGCAGTTCTTC.

This clonotype came up many times. The rearrangement joins TRBV4-1 to TRBJ1-2, with D tentatively TRBD1 (6 bases). Germline V lookup: CDR1 MGHRA, CDR2 YSYEKL. Trimming cost V 0 bases and J 5 bases, with 19 bases left between them. This CDR3 contains 17 residues. Written as DNA, the CDR3 is TGCGCCAGCAGCCAAGATATATTAGGGGGACTTACGTATGGCTACACCTTC. It encodes CASSQDILGGLTYGYTF.

Ten or more counts support this clonotype. V is TRBV12-3 or TRBV12-4 and J is TRBJ2-5, with D hard to call. Trimming stripped 6 bases from V and 3 bases from J, with 11 bases between. There are 13 residues in the CDR3. The CDR3 region is CASSHLFEETQYF. CDR3 nucleotide sequence: TGTGCCAGCAGCCACCTCTTTGAAGAGACCCAGTACTTC.